Listed below are T cell receptor beta chains from one sample, sequenced in a study of cytomegalovirus exposure and HLA in healthy donors. Generated by immunoSEQ multiplex PCR, the TCRdb table keeps only in-frame clones and is missing some. The repertoire holds 95,000 to 150,000 clones, with around 80% as singletons. The source material was PBMCs. These receptors all stem from a woman between 25 and 40 years old in good health and CMV-seronegative. Each CDR3 is given with its conserved first and last residue. D genes are given only for firm matches. Not all rows give a size; the values are once, few, many and, for expanded clones, a class.

V	size	D	J	CDR3	DNA
TRBV7-9	NA	NA	TRBJ1-6	CASSLVQGTNSPLHF	TGTGCCAGCAGCTTAGTGCAGGGAACAAATTCACCCCTCCACTTT
TRBV5-1	NA	NA	TRBJ1-6	CASSLGRGESPLHF	TGCGCCAGCAGCTTGGGACGGGGGGAGTCACCCCTCCACTTT
TRBV5-4	once	TRBD2	TRBJ2-4	CASSFAGGRNIQYF	TGTGCCAGCAGCTTTGCGGGGGGCAGAAACATTCAGTACTTC
TRBV12-5	NA	TRBD1	TRBJ1-1	CASGLKGRGRMEAFF	TGTGCTAGTGGTTTGAAGGGCAGGGGGCGGATGGAAGCTTTCTTT
TRBV2	NA	TRBD1	TRBJ2-7	CASRRGQGSKSYEQYF	TGTGCCAGCAGAAGAGGACAGGGATCGAAGAGCTACGAGCAGTACTTC
TRBV5-1	few	NA	TRBJ1-1	CASQLGGVGTEAFF	TGCGCCAGCCAACTGGGAGGGGTAGGGACTGAAGCTTTCTTT
TRBV19	once	NA	TRBJ1-2	CATKGDLANYGYTF	TGTGCCACCAAAGGGGATCTAGCTAACTATGGCTACACCTTC
TRBV7-4	NA	NA	TRBJ1-5	CASSSPGMLGNQPQHF	TGTGCCAGCAGCTCCCCGGGGATGCTGGGCAATCAGCCCCAGCATTTT
TRBV5-1	NA	TRBD2	TRBJ2-1	CASRLGGGADEQFF	TGCGCCAGCAGGCTAGGCGGGGGGGCCGATGAGCAGTTCTTC
TRBV18	NA	TRBD1	TRBJ2-7	CASSPQGAGYEQYF	TGTGCCAGCTCACCACAGGGGGCAGGGTACGAGCAGTACTTC